A single sample gave rise to the 10 T cell receptor beta chains below, sequenced in a study of blood T cell repertoires in COVID-19. TCRdb's copy holds only in-frame clones and misses some; the assay was immunoSEQ multiplex PCR. The top ten clones hold 11% of a sample with approximately 150,000 clones, around 82% of them seen once. The sequenced sample consisted of peripheral blood. The receptors were sampled from a man between 60 and 75 years old with active or convalescent COVID-19.

Here the CDR3 reads CASSEGLAYEQYF. The CDR3 DNA reads TGTGCCAGTAGTGAAGGACTAGCCTACGAGCAGTACTTC. This sequence joins TRBV19 and TRBJ2-7; 7 bases fit TRBD2. J was trimmed by 2 bases and V by 5 bases; bases with no gene match: 3. The CDR3 length is 13 residues. Germline CDR1 reads LNHDA; CDR2 reads SQIVND (reference sequence).

The chain is built from TRBV12-5 and TRBJ1-1, with D possibly TRBD1 on 6 matching bases. This CDR3 is 15 amino acids long. Trimming removed 2 bases from V and 1 base from J, with 11 bases in between. Germline V gene sequence: CDR1 LGHNT, CDR2 FRNRAP. CDR3 DNA sequence: TGTGCTAGTGGTTTGACAGGGAGGGGGAACACTGAAGCTTTCTTT. Translation gives CASGLTGRGNTEAFF.

At least ten counts were recorded for this clone. The CDR3 DNA reads as TGTGCCATCAGTGAGCCGACAGGGGAGCTCCCCTACGAGCAGTACTTC. Protein sequence: CAISEPTGELPYEQYF. The genes are TRBV10-3 and TRBJ2-7; the match to TRBD1 covers 8 bases. CDR3 size: 16 residues. Germline V gene sequence: CDR1 ENHRY, CDR2 SYGVKD. V lost 2 bases, J lost 2 bases, and 8 bases stayed unmatched.

The chain links TRBV6-5 to TRBJ2-7; TRBD1 matches at 7 bases. V shed 5 bases and J 1 base; nucleotides not matched to a gene: 5. CDR1 MNHEY and CDR2 SVGAGI come from the germline V gene. The CDR3 is 14 residues long. The CDR3 DNA reads TGTGCCAGCAGTCCGGGACAGAGTTCCTACGAGCAGTACTTC. Translating gives CASSPGQSSYEQYF.

This clone was found once. The chain employs TRBV28 and TRBJ2-7; perhaps TRBD2 as D (6 bases). V was trimmed by 4 bases and J by 6 bases, leaving 19 bases between them. This CDR3 is 15 amino acids long. The germline gives CDR1 MDHEN, CDR2 SYDVKM. The CDR3 here is CASSSTPGLAFEQYF. The CDR3 region has the DNA TGTGCCAGCAGTTCTACACCGGGACTCGCGTTCGAGCAGTACTTC.

The chain couples TRBV5-1 to TRBJ1-2; the D gene is possibly TRBD1 (5 bases). This CDR3 has 14 residues. Germline loops: CDR1 SGHRS, CDR2 YFSETQ. V was pared by 1 base and J by 6 bases, with 13 bases between. CDR3 region: CASSLSGLRDGYTF. In DNA, the CDR3 is TGCGCCAGCAGCTTGTCAGGGCTTCGAGATGGCTACACCTTC.

Comments on this clone: A read error may produce the germline difference seen at one junction end. This chain uses TRBV7-7 with TRBJ2-3; 8 nucleotides match TRBD1. Germline V CDR1 and CDR2: SSHAT, FNYEAQ (reference sequence). The CDR3 consists of 15 residues. In DNA form, the CDR3 reads TGTGCTAGCAGCTTAGGGACAGGCCTCACAGATACGCAGTATTTT. As protein: CASSLGTGLTDTQYF.

The chain combines TRBV28 with TRBJ1-3, with 8 nucleotides matching TRBD1. V shed 6 bases and J 3 bases; nucleotides not matched to a gene: 4. The germline V gene encodes CDR1 MDHEN and CDR2 SYDVKM. The CDR3 covers 14 residues. CDR3 sequence: CASRGQGSGNTIYF. CDR3 nucleotide sequence: TGTGCCAGCAGAGGACAGGGCAGTGGAAACACCATATATTTT.

The rearrangement joins TRBV11-3 to TRBJ1-3; unclear D gene. CDR3 length: 15 residues. With 7 bases removed from V and 0 bases from J, the gap between germline ends came to 13 bases. Germline CDR1 and CDR2: SGHNT and YENEEA. The CDR3 DNA sequence: TGTGCCAGCAACCATAACGGGAGCTCTGGAAACACCATATATTTT. Its protein product is CASNHNGSSGNTIYF.

The chain employs TRBV3-1 (or the pseudogene TRBV3-2) and TRBJ2-3; tentatively, D is TRBD1 (6 bases). V was pared by 3 bases and J by 11 bases, with 18 bases between. The CDR3 sequence is 14 residues long. Germline V gives CDR1 LGHDT, CDR2 YNNKEL (reference sequence). The CDR3 sequence is CASSQGTPVSKQYF. The CDR3 nucleotides are TGTGCCAGCAGCCAGGGGACACCTGTTAGTAAGCAGTATTTT.